The 14 T cell receptor beta chains below were found in one sample sequenced in a study of T cells after yellow fever vaccination. MiXCR, applied by TCRdb to the 5' RACE reads, yields one record per CDR3 protein. This table holds hundreds of thousands of distinct CDR3 sequences, roughly an eighth found once. Sequenced here: PBMCs, sampled on the day of the yellow fever booster vaccination. The receptors were sampled from a man aged 25 to 45 who received the YFV17D yellow fever vaccine.

This clonotype was picked up a small number of times. The chain joins TRBV7-8 to TRBJ2-5; 8 bases match TRBD1. Germline loops: CDR1 SGHVS, CDR2 FQNEAQ. The CDR3 extends over 18 amino acids. With 7 bases clipped from V and 4 bases from J, the junction kept 20 bases outside the gene matches. The CDR3 sequence: CASNFRQGLNVLRETQYF. DNA for the CDR3: TGTGCCAGCAACTTTAGACAGGGGTTAAATGTTCTGCGAGAGACCCAGTACTTC. Combining the CDR3 with reference TRBV7-8 and TRBJ2-5 gives the whole variable domain GAGVSQSPRYKVAKRGQDVALRCDPISGHVSLFWYQQALGQGPEFLTYFQNEAQLDKSGLPSDRFFAERPEGSVSTLKIQRTQQEDSAVYLCASNFRQGLNVLRETQYFGPGTRLLVL.

Turning to this clonotype: The junction differs from germline at one of its ends, possibly a read error. V usage is TRBV20-1 and J usage is TRBJ2-3; TRBD2 is a possible D gene (5 bases). This CDR3 is 16 amino acids long. Germline CDR1 and CDR2: DFQATT and SNEGSKA (reference sequence). CDR3 region: CCASPSASLSTDTQYF. In DNA, the CDR3 is TGCTGTGCTAGCCCCTCGGCTAGCCTTAGCACAGATACGCAGTATTTT.

The gene calls are TRBV28 and TRBJ2-3, with D possibly called TRBD1 or TRBD2 (6 bases each). Germline values: CDR1 MDHEN, CDR2 SYDVKM. This CDR3 has 15 residues. Trimming cost V 4 bases and J 1 base, with 12 bases left between them. The CDR3 DNA follows: TGTGCCAGCAGTTCCAGGGGAGGCGGCACAGATACGCAGTATTTT. Protein product: CASSSRGGGTDTQYF.

This chain uses TRBV20-1 with TRBJ2-5, with a tentative D call TRBD1 (5 bases). The ends were cut back, 0 bases at V and 5 bases at J, with 16 bases in the middle. CDR1 and CDR2 from the germline V gene are DFQATT and SNEGSKA (reference sequence). The CDR3 is made up of 15 amino acids. CDR3 amino acids: CSARDPAGLGETQYF. Here the CDR3 DNA reads TGCAGTGCTAGAGATCCCGCAGGGTTGGGGGAGACCCAGTACTTC.

The chain has TRBV4-2 and TRBJ2-7; perhaps TRBD2 as D (5 bases). The V end was cut by 0 bases, the J end by 5 bases, with 11 bases between. The germline CDR1 and CDR2 sequences are LGHNA and YNFKEQ. CDR3 length: 14 residues. CDR3 residues: CASSQDHSADEQYF. The CDR3, as DNA: TGTGCCAGCAGCCAAGATCATAGCGCAGACGAGCAGTACTTC.

J is TRBJ2-5 and V is TRBV5-1; D is ambiguous. Germline assignment: CDR1 SGHRS and CDR2 YFSETQ. V was trimmed by 3 bases and J by 5 bases, leaving 11 bases between them. The CDR3 sequence is 13 residues long. CDR3 sequence: CASSSDGLETQYF. As DNA, the CDR3 is TGCGCCAGCAGCTCGGACGGCCTTGAGACCCAGTACTTC.

This clonotype was picked up a small number of times. The chain links TRBV10-3 to TRBJ1-6; 9 bases map to TRBD1. This CDR3 comprises 16 residues. Germline-derived CDR1 and CDR2 are ENHRY and SYGVKD. J lost 1 base, V lost 6 bases, and 4 bases had no gene match. The CDR3 nucleotides read TGTGCCATCAGCGGACAGGGGATTTCCTATAATTCACCCCTCCACTTT. Translated, it gives CAISGQGISYNSPLHF.

This clonotype has a handful of counts. The chain uses TRBV18 and TRBJ2-2; 7 bases map to TRBD1. CDR1 KGHSH and CDR2 LQKENI come from the germline V gene. The CDR3 is made up of 15 amino acids. V dropped 6 bases and J dropped 4; count of bases not matched to a gene: 8. CDR3 bases: TGTGCCAGCTCGTCGACAGGGCCCGCCACCGGGGAGCTGTTTTTT. Protein sequence: CASSSTGPATGELFF.

This clonotype came up a few times. The V call is TRBV20-1, the J call TRBJ1-1, with D maybe TRBD1 (5 bases). Germline lookup yields CDR1 DFQATT and CDR2 SNEGSKA (reference sequence). This CDR3 contains 10 residues. V was clipped by 5 bases and J by 12 bases, with 13 bases between them. The DNA for the CDR3 is TGCAGTGCTTTCCGAGAGGACACTTTCTTT. It is translated as CSAFREDTFF.

This clonotype was picked up a small number of times. This chain joins TRBV7-9 and TRBJ2-3; no reliable D call. Trimming cost V 0 bases and J 2 bases, with 9 bases left between them. CDR1 and CDR2 from the germline V gene are SEHNR and FQNEAQ (reference sequence). The CDR3 is 15 amino acids. The CDR3 DNA reads as TGTGCCAGCAGCTTAGCGCTGCCCAACACAGATACGCAGTATTTT. Protein sequence: CASSLALPNTDTQYF.

The table lists this clonotype with many counts. This chain joins TRBV12-3 or TRBV12-4 and TRBJ2-7, with 8 bases matching TRBD2. The CDR3 is made up of 15 amino acids. Unmatched junction bases numbered 9, after V lost 6 bases and J lost 2 bases. CDR3 amino acids: CASRTGLAGTYEQYF. CDR3 in DNA: TGTGCCAGCAGGACTGGACTAGCTGGCACCTACGAGCAGTACTTC.

A few counts support this clonotype. The V gene is TRBV5-1, the J gene TRBJ2-3; 8 bases are a match to TRBD2. V shed 3 bases, J shed 6 bases, and the junction held 12 bases outside the gene matches. CDR3 length: 16 amino acids. The germline V gene has CDR1 SGHRS and CDR2 YFSETQ. The CDR3 DNA is TGCGCCAGCAGCTCGGCCGGGGGGGCTAATATGGATACGCAGTATTTT. Protein: CASSSAGGANMDTQYF.

Turning to this clonotype: An end of the junction does not agree with germline; a read error may underlie this. The J gene is TRBJ2-3, the V gene TRBV20-1, with 11 bases matching TRBD2. The CDR3 runs to 16 residues. Germline CDR1 and CDR2: DFQATT and SNEGSKA (reference sequence). The CDR3 loop is CCASHRGTSGLDTQYF. CDR3 DNA: TGCTGTGCTAGTCATCGAGGGACTAGCGGCCTAGATACGCAGTATTTT.

This clonotype appeared a few times. CDR3 protein: CASSYSQGAFTGELFF. In DNA, the CDR3 is TGTGCCAGCAGTTATAGCCAGGGGGCGTTCACCGGGGAGCTGTTTTTT. The chain joins TRBV6-5 to TRBJ2-2, with 8 bases matching TRBD1. The germline gives CDR1 MNHEY, CDR2 SVGAGI. The CDR3 covers 16 residues. With V trimmed by 3 bases and J by 4 bases, 7 bases remained unmatched.